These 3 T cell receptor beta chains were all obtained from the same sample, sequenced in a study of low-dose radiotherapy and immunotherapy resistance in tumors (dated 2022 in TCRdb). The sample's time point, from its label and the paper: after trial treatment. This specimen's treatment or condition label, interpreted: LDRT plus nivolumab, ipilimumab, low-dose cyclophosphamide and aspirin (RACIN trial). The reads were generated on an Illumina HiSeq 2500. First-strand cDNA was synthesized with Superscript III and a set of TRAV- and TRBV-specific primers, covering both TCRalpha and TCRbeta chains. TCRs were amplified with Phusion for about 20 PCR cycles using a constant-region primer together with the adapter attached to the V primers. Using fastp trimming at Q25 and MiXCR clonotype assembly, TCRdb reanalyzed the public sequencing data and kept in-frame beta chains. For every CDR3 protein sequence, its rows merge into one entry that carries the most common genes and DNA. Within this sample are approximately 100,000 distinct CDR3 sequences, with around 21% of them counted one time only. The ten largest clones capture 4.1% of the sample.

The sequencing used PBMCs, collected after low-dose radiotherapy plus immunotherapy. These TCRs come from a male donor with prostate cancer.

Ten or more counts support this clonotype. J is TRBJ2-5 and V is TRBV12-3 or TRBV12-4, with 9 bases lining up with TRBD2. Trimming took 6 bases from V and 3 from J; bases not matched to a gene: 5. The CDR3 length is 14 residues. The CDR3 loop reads CASSRGGAEETQYF. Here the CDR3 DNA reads TGTGCCAGCAGCCGCGGGGGGGCCGAAGAGACCCAGTACTTC.

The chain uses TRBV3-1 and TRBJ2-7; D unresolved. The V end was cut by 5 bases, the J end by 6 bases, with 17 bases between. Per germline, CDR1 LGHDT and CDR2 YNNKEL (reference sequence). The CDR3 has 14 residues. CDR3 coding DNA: TGTGCCAGCAGCAGCCAAGAGGTTAGGGCCGAGCAGTACTTC. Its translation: CASSSQEVRAEQYF.

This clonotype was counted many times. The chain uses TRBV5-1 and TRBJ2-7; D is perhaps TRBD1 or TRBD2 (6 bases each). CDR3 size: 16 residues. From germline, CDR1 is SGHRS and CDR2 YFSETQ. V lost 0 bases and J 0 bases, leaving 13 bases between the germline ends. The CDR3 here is CASSLGPGGSSYEQYF. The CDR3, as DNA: TGCGCCAGCAGCTTGGGGCCCGGGGGCTCCTCCTACGAGCAGTACTTC.